The rows below give T cell receptor beta chains drawn from one sample of a study of blood T cell repertoires in COVID-19. Profiling relied on immunoSEQ multiplex PCR, and the TCRdb table lists in-frame clones only, not all of them. The top ten hold around 9.8% of the sample, which has about 250,000 clones, 75% to 85% seen once. The specimen sequenced was PBMCs or T cells enriched from blood (not recorded which). The receptors shown here come from a woman between 50 and 59 years old with acute COVID-19. CDR3s include the opening cysteine and the closing phenylalanine or tryptophan. Each record gives: CDR3 DNA, CDR3 protein, V gene, D gene, clone size, J gene. A D gene is named only where the DNA matches it firmly. Rows may omit the clone size; those that give it use once, few, many or a size class.

CDR3 DNA: TGTGCCAGCAGCCAAGTATTTAGGGGGTCTGGAAACACCATATATTTT
CDR3 protein: CASSQVFRGSGNTIYF
V gene: TRBV3-1/TRBV3-2
D gene: .
clone size: few
J gene: TRBJ1-3

CDR3 DNA: TGTGCCAGCTCACCACGAACAGGGAAGCAAGAGACCCAGTACTTC
CDR3 protein: CASSPRTGKQETQYF
V gene: TRBV18
D gene: .
clone size: .
J gene: TRBJ2-5

CDR3 DNA: TGTGCCAGCAGCTTAGGACCAACAGACCCCTATGGCTACACCTTC
CDR3 protein: CASSLGPTDPYGYTF
V gene: TRBV11-2
D gene: .
clone size: .
J gene: TRBJ1-2

CDR3 DNA: TGTGCCAGCAGCTCAGGGACTAGTCACTACGAGCAGTACTTC
CDR3 protein: CASSSGTSHYEQYF
V gene: TRBV5-4
D gene: TRBD2
clone size: few
J gene: TRBJ2-7

CDR3 DNA: TGTGCCAGCAGCTTAGGACTGACGAACACTGAAGCTTTCTTT
CDR3 protein: CASSLGLTNTEAFF
V gene: TRBV11-3
D gene: .
clone size: once
J gene: TRBJ1-1

CDR3 DNA: TGTGCCAGCAGCTTAGACACAGGGAGAGAAAAACTGTTTTTT
CDR3 protein: CASSLDTGREKLFF
V gene: TRBV7-2
D gene: .
clone size: .
J gene: TRBJ1-4

CDR3 DNA: TGTGCCTTAATGTTCCAGGGCGGTCAAAAACTGTTTTTT
CDR3 protein: CALMFQGGQKLFF
V gene: TRBV30
D gene: .
clone size: .
J gene: TRBJ1-4

CDR3 DNA: TGTGCCAGCACCACTAGCGGGAACTACGAGCAGTACTTC
CDR3 protein: CASTTSGNYEQYF
V gene: TRBV5-4
D gene: TRBD2
clone size: .
J gene: TRBJ2-7

CDR3 DNA: TGTGCCACCAGCAGAAACGAGGACAGGGACTATGGCTACACCTTC
CDR3 protein: CATSRNEDRDYGYTF
V gene: TRBV15
D gene: TRBD1
clone size: .
J gene: TRBJ1-2

CDR3 DNA: TGCAGCGTGGCCCCGCGAGGATCCTACAATGAGCAGTTCTTC
CDR3 protein: CSVAPRGSYNEQFF
V gene: TRBV29-1
D gene: .
clone size: .
J gene: TRBJ2-1

CDR3 DNA: TGTGCCAGTAGTAGTCAGGCCCTTAGCAATCAGCCCCAGCATTTT
CDR3 protein: CASSSQALSNQPQHF
V gene: TRBV19
D gene: .
clone size: .
J gene: TRBJ1-5

CDR3 DNA: TGTGCCATCAGTGTGGGGACTAGCGGGGGGCCGAGCTCCTACAATGAGCAGTTCTTC
CDR3 protein: CAISVGTSGGPSSYNEQFF
V gene: TRBV10-3
D gene: TRBD2
clone size: .
J gene: TRBJ2-1

CDR3 DNA: TGTGCCAGCAGCGTGGACAGGGGGTACTACGAGCAGTACTTC
CDR3 protein: CASSVDRGYYEQYF
V gene: TRBV5-8
D gene: TRBD1
clone size: .
J gene: TRBJ2-7

CDR3 DNA: TGTGCCAGCAGCTTAGGACAGACTAGCAATCAGCCCCAGCATTTT
CDR3 protein: CASSLGQTSNQPQHF
V gene: TRBV11-2
D gene: .
clone size: once
J gene: TRBJ1-5

CDR3 DNA: TGTGCCAGTACCCATGGGTTCTTCAGTCAGGTTAACACTGAAGCTTTCTTT
CDR3 protein: CASTHGFFSQVNTEAFF
V gene: TRBV19
D gene: .
clone size: .
J gene: TRBJ1-1

CDR3 DNA: TGTGCCAGCAGCTTAGGGGGAGGGGCGTTGAACACTGAAGCTTTCTTT
CDR3 protein: CASSLGGGALNTEAFF
V gene: TRBV7-6
D gene: .
clone size: .
J gene: TRBJ1-1

CDR3 DNA: TGTGCCAGCTCACCACCGGGACTAGGGGTTAATGAGCAGTTCTTC
CDR3 protein: CASSPPGLGVNEQFF
V gene: TRBV18
D gene: TRBD2
clone size: .
J gene: TRBJ2-1

CDR3 DNA: TGTGCCAGCAGTCCCCCAAATCAGCCCCAGCATTTT
CDR3 protein: CASSPPNQPQHF
V gene: TRBV7-9
D gene: .
clone size: .
J gene: TRBJ1-5

CDR3 DNA: TGCGCCAGCAGCTTGAAAGGGGCGTTCGCTGAGCAGTTCTTC
CDR3 protein: CASSLKGAFAEQFF
V gene: TRBV5-1
D gene: .
clone size: .
J gene: TRBJ2-1

CDR3 DNA: TGTGCCAGTAGTAGCGGACAGGGAAACTCACCCCTCCACTTT
CDR3 protein: CASSSGQGNSPLHF
V gene: TRBV19
D gene: TRBD1
clone size: .
J gene: TRBJ1-6

CDR3 DNA: TGTGCCAGCACCCAGGGAATGGGCAACTATGGCTACACCTTC
CDR3 protein: CASTQGMGNYGYTF
V gene: TRBV6-6
D gene: .
clone size: .
J gene: TRBJ1-2

CDR3 DNA: TGTGCCACCACCGAGACAGTGAACACCGGGGAGCTGTTTTTT
CDR3 protein: CATTETVNTGELFF
V gene: TRBV24-1
D gene: .
clone size: .
J gene: TRBJ2-2

CDR3 DNA: TGTGCCATCAGCACTACGGCGGGGGGGTATGAGGATACGCAGTATTTT
CDR3 protein: CAISTTAGGYEDTQYF
V gene: TRBV10-3
D gene: TRBD2
clone size: .
J gene: TRBJ2-3

CDR3 DNA: TGTGCCTGGGCCGGACAGGGGGCCCAGCCCCAGCATTTT
CDR3 protein: CAWAGQGAQPQHF
V gene: TRBV30
D gene: TRBD1
clone size: .
J gene: TRBJ1-5

CDR3 DNA: TGTGCCAGCAGCCGGGACAGGGAATTTGATTCACCCCTCCACTTT
CDR3 protein: CASSRDREFDSPLHF
V gene: TRBV7-9
D gene: TRBD1
clone size: .
J gene: TRBJ1-6

CDR3 DNA: TGCGCCAGCAGCTTGTCACAAACAGGCCAGACTCTGTTCTTC
CDR3 protein: CASSLSQTGQTLFF
V gene: TRBV5-1
D gene: .
clone size: .
J gene: TRBJ2-1

CDR3 DNA: TGCGCCAGCAGCCAAGGACAGGGGTTGGACTACAATGAGCAGTTCTTC
CDR3 protein: CASSQGQGLDYNEQFF
V gene: TRBV4-1
D gene: TRBD1
clone size: .
J gene: TRBJ2-1

CDR3 DNA: TGTGCCAGCAGTTATCAGAGGGCGGACGGCTACACCTTC
CDR3 protein: CASSYQRADGYTF
V gene: TRBV28
D gene: .
clone size: .
J gene: TRBJ1-2

CDR3 DNA: TGTGCCAGCAGGCTGACAGGCTCGGTCACTGAAGCTTTCTTT
CDR3 protein: CASRLTGSVTEAFF
V gene: TRBV6-5
D gene: .
clone size: .
J gene: TRBJ1-1

CDR3 DNA: TGTGCCAGCTCACCCAGACAGGGGGCCTTGGCTGGAAACACCATATATTTT
CDR3 protein: CASSPRQGALAGNTIYF
V gene: TRBV18
D gene: TRBD1
clone size: .
J gene: TRBJ1-3

CDR3 DNA: TGTGCCAGCAGCCCCCCCTTCGGTGAAGCTTTCTTT
CDR3 protein: CASSPPFGEAFF
V gene: TRBV7-8
D gene: .
clone size: .
J gene: TRBJ1-1

CDR3 DNA: TGTGCCACCCAGGGGCCTGGAGATACGCAGTATTTT
CDR3 protein: CATQGPGDTQYF
V gene: TRBV2
D gene: .
clone size: .
J gene: TRBJ2-3

CDR3 DNA: TGCGCCAGCAGGGGGGGGGATCGACAGGGGCACTCCTACGAGCAGTACTTC
CDR3 protein: CASRGGDRQGHSYEQYF
V gene: TRBV23-1
D gene: .
clone size: once
J gene: TRBJ2-7

CDR3 DNA: TGTGCCAGCAGCTTAGTGAGCGGGAGCACAGATACGCAGTATTTT
CDR3 protein: CASSLVSGSTDTQYF
V gene: TRBV7-3
D gene: .
clone size: .
J gene: TRBJ2-3

CDR3 DNA: TGTGCCAGCAGCCAATCGGGACAGGGTGGCACTGAAGCTTTCTTT
CDR3 protein: CASSQSGQGGTEAFF
V gene: TRBV16
D gene: TRBD1
clone size: .
J gene: TRBJ1-1

CDR3 DNA: TGTGCCAGCTCACCACGGCAGGGGGCGACTGAAGCTTTCTTT
CDR3 protein: CASSPRQGATEAFF
V gene: TRBV18
D gene: TRBD1
clone size: .
J gene: TRBJ1-1

CDR3 DNA: TGTGCCTGGAGGGCATATGGCTACACCTTC
CDR3 protein: CAWRAYGYTF
V gene: TRBV30
D gene: .
clone size: .
J gene: TRBJ1-2

CDR3 DNA: TGTGCCAGCAGCTTAGGGACATCTAGCAATCAGCCCCAGCATTTT
CDR3 protein: CASSLGTSSNQPQHF
V gene: TRBV7-2
D gene: .
clone size: .
J gene: TRBJ1-5

CDR3 DNA: TGTGCCAGTAAGGTTCGGGGGGACTATGGCTACACCTTC
CDR3 protein: CASKVRGDYGYTF
V gene: TRBV19
D gene: .
clone size: .
J gene: TRBJ1-2

CDR3 DNA: TGTGCCAGCAGCCTGGACAGGGGGCAGGGCTACACCTTC
CDR3 protein: CASSLDRGQGYTF
V gene: TRBV6-5
D gene: TRBD1
clone size: .
J gene: TRBJ1-2

CDR3 DNA: TGTGCCAGCAGCTTGAGGGGGAATGGTGGAAACACCATATATTTT
CDR3 protein: CASSLRGNGGNTIYF
V gene: TRBV5-6
D gene: .
clone size: .
J gene: TRBJ1-3

CDR3 DNA: TGTGCCTGGAGTCCAGGGACAACTAATGAAAAACTGTTTTTT
CDR3 protein: CAWSPGTTNEKLFF
V gene: TRBV30
D gene: .
clone size: .
J gene: TRBJ1-4

CDR3 DNA: TGTGCCAGCAGCTTAGAACAAACCGGGGAGCTGTTTTTT
CDR3 protein: CASSLEQTGELFF
V gene: TRBV11-2
D gene: .
clone size: .
J gene: TRBJ2-2

CDR3 DNA: TGTGCCAGCAGCTACACCGGGACAGCTATTTCACCCCTCCACTTT
CDR3 protein: CASSYTGTAISPLHF
V gene: TRBV7-2
D gene: TRBD1
clone size: once
J gene: TRBJ1-6

CDR3 DNA: TGTGCCTGGAGTACGGAAACAGGGGTGAACACTGAAGCTTTCTTT
CDR3 protein: CAWSTETGVNTEAFF
V gene: TRBV30
D gene: TRBD1
clone size: once
J gene: TRBJ1-1

CDR3 DNA: TGCGCCAGCAGCCGAGGGCTAGCGGGGGGGCCCGAAGATACGCAGTATTTT
CDR3 protein: CASSRGLAGGPEDTQYF
V gene: TRBV5-1
D gene: TRBD2
clone size: .
J gene: TRBJ2-3

CDR3 DNA: TGTGCCAGCAGCGTAGGGGGACAGGGTTCGAGTGACGAGCAGTACTTC
CDR3 protein: CASSVGGQGSSDEQYF
V gene: TRBV9
D gene: TRBD1
clone size: .
J gene: TRBJ2-7

CDR3 DNA: TGTGCCAGTACCTCAGTCCGGACAGCAACTAACTATGGCTACACCTTC
CDR3 protein: CASTSVRTATNYGYTF
V gene: TRBV19
D gene: .
clone size: .
J gene: TRBJ1-2

CDR3 DNA: TGTGCCAGCAGTTCGGACAGTAGCTCCTACGAGCAGTACTTC
CDR3 protein: CASSSDSSSYEQYF
V gene: TRBV6-6
D gene: .
clone size: .
J gene: TRBJ2-7

CDR3 DNA: TGTGCCAGCAGCTTAGAAGGGGGCAGAGGGGACACTGAAGCTTTCTTT
CDR3 protein: CASSLEGGRGDTEAFF
V gene: TRBV7-8
D gene: TRBD1
clone size: .
J gene: TRBJ1-1

CDR3 DNA: TGTGCTAGTGGCCCCCGAGAGACCCAGTACTTC
CDR3 protein: CASGPRETQYF
V gene: TRBV12-5
D gene: .
clone size: .
J gene: TRBJ2-5

CDR3 DNA: TGTGCCAGCAGTCCGAGGACAGGGCCGGGCGATGGCTACACCTTC
CDR3 protein: CASSPRTGPGDGYTF
V gene: TRBV6-5
D gene: TRBD1
clone size: once
J gene: TRBJ1-2

CDR3 DNA: TGCGCCAGCAGCTTGGAGGTTGGGGCACCCTATGGCTACACCTTC
CDR3 protein: CASSLEVGAPYGYTF
V gene: TRBV5-1
D gene: .
clone size: .
J gene: TRBJ1-2

CDR3 DNA: TGTGCCAGCAGTCCGGGGTACACTGAAGCTTTCTTT
CDR3 protein: CASSPGYTEAFF
V gene: TRBV6-5
D gene: .
clone size: once
J gene: TRBJ1-1

CDR3 DNA: TGTGCCTGGAGATCAGCGGGGCGCACAGATACGCAGTATTTT
CDR3 protein: CAWRSAGRTDTQYF
V gene: TRBV30
D gene: TRBD2
clone size: once
J gene: TRBJ2-3

CDR3 DNA: TGTGCCAGCAGCCCAAGACTTCCGGGACTAGAACGCACAGATACGCAGTATTTT
CDR3 protein: CASSPRLPGLERTDTQYF
V gene: TRBV7-9
D gene: TRBD2
clone size: .
J gene: TRBJ2-3

CDR3 DNA: TGTGCCAGCAGCTTGACAAGCGGGGGCACAGATACGCAGTATTTT
CDR3 protein: CASSLTSGGTDTQYF
V gene: TRBV7-2
D gene: TRBD2
clone size: .
J gene: TRBJ2-3

CDR3 DNA: TGTGCCAGCAGCTTAGCCCACAGTTCAGATACGCAGTATTTT
CDR3 protein: CASSLAHSSDTQYF
V gene: TRBV11-3
D gene: .
clone size: .
J gene: TRBJ2-3

CDR3 DNA: TGTGCTAGTGGTTCGGGTTTCGGGGGGCGTTTGGCTGGGGCCAACGTCCTGACTTTC
CDR3 protein: CASGSGFGGRLAGANVLTF
V gene: TRBV12-5
D gene: .
clone size: .
J gene: TRBJ2-6

CDR3 DNA: TGTGCCAGCAGCCAACAGGCCCTGGGAGGGTATGGCTACACCTTC
CDR3 protein: CASSQQALGGYGYTF
V gene: TRBV14
D gene: .
clone size: few
J gene: TRBJ1-2